This T cell receptor (beta chain) was captured in a study of patients and donors after allogeneic stem cell transplantation. Germline lookup yields CDR1 LNHNV and CDR2 YYDKDF (reference sequence). With 4 bases removed from V and 3 bases from J, the gap between germline ends came to 13 bases. The CDR3 length is 14 residues. This clonotype was observed a handful of times. Each CDR3 protein is one row after TCRdb ran MiXCR on the RT-PCR reads. Altogether roughly 940,000 distinct CDR3 sequences are present, more than 15% being singletons, with the ten largest covering 6%. Sequenced sample: blood, either unsorted or a sorted T cell fraction (not recorded which). This rearrangement joins TRBV15 to TRBJ2-7; D may be TRBD2 (6 bases). This receptor was obtained from a human donor who was either an allogeneic HSCT recipient or a stem cell or donor lymphocyte infusion donor (not recorded which). It is not recorded whose cells these are; they may come from a transplant donor. CDR3 in amino acids: CATSTAGSLYEQYF. The CDR3 nucleotides read TGTGCCACCAGCACTGCGGGATCCCTCTACGAGCAGTACTTC.